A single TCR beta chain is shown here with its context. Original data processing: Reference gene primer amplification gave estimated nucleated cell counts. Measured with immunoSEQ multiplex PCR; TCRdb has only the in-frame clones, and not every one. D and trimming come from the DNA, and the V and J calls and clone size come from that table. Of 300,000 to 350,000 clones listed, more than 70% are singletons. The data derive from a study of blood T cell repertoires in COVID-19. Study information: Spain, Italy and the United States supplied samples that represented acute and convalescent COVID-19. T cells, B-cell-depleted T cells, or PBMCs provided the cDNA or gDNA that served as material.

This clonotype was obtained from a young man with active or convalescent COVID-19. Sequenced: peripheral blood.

The chain's CDR3 is CASSQFRRYGNTIYF. CDR3 in DNA: TGCGCCAGCAGCCAATTCCGGAGGTATGGAAACACCATATATTTT. The gene calls are TRBV4-1 and TRBJ1-3; unclear D gene. CDR1 is MGHRA, CDR2 YSYEKL, per germline. The V gene lost 2 bases and the J gene lost 3 bases, with 11 bases spanning the gap. The CDR3 is made up of 15 amino acids.